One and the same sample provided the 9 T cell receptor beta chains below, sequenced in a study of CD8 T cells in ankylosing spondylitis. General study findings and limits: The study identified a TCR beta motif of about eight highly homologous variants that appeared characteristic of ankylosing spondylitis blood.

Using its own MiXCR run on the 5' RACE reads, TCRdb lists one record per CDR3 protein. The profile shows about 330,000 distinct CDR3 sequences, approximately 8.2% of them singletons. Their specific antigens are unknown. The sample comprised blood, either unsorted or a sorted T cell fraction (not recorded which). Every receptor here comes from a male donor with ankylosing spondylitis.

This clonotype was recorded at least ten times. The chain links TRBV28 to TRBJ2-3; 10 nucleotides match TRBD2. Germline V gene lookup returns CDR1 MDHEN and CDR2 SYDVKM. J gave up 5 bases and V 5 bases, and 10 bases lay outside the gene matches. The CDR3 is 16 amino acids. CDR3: CASSLRTSGAGDTQYF. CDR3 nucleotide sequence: TGTGCCAGCAGTCTCCGCACTAGCGGGGCGGGAGATACGCAGTATTTT.

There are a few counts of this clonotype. The CDR3 reads CASSPAPTGRGGKAYNEQFF. The CDR3 nucleotides read TGTGCCAGCAGCCCCGCCCCGACAGGGAGAGGGGGTAAGGCCTACAATGAGCAGTTCTTC. V gene TRBV11-2 combines with J gene TRBJ2-1; 7 nucleotides line up with TRBD1. Losses at the gene ends were 5 bases for V and 2 bases for J; bases not matched to a gene: 21. The length of the CDR3 is 20 residues. Germline values: CDR1 SGHAT, CDR2 FQNNGV. Combining the CDR3 with reference TRBV11-2 and TRBJ2-1 gives the whole variable domain EAGVAQSPRYKIIEKRQSVAFWCNPISGHATLYWYQQILGQGPKLLIQFQNNGVVDDSQLPKDRFSAERLKGVDSTLKIQPAKLEDSAVYLCASSPAPTGRGGKAYNEQFFGPGTRLTVL.

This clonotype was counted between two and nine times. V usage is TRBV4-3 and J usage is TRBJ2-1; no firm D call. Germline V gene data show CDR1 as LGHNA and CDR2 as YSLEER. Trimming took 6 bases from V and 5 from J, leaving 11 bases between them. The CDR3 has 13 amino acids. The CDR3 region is CASRSPPNNEQFF. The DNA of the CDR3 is TGCGCCAGCAGGAGCCCGCCGAACAATGAGCAGTTCTTC.

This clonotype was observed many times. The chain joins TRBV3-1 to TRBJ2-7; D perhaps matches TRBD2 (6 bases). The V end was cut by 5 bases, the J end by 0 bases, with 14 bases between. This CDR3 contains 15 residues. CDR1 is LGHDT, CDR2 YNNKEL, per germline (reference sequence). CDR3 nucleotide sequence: TGTGCCAGCAGCTATTCGGGACTCATCTCCTACGAGCAGTACTTC. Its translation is CASSYSGLISYEQYF.

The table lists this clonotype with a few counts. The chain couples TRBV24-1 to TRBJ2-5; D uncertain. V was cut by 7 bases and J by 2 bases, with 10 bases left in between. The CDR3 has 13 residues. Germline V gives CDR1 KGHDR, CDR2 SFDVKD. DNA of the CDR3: TGTGCCACCAGCATAGCATATCAAGAGACCCAGTACTTC. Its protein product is CATSIAYQETQYF.

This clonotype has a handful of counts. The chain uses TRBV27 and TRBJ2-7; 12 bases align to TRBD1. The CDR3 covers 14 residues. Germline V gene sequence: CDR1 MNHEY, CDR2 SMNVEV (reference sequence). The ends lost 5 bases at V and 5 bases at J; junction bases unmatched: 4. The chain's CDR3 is CASSIGTGGNEQYF. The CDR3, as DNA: TGTGCCAGCAGTATTGGGACAGGGGGCAACGAGCAGTACTTC.

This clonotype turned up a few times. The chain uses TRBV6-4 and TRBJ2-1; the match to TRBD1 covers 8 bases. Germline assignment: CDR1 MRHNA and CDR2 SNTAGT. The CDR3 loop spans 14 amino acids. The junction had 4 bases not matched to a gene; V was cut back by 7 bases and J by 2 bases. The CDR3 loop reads CASIGTGPYNEQFF. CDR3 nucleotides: TGTGCCAGCATCGGGACAGGACCCTACAATGAGCAGTTCTTC.

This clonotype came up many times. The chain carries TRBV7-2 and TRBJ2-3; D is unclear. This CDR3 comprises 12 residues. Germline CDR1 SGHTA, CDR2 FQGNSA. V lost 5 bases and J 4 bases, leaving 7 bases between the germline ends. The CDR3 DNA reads TGTGCCAGCAGCCTCCCACCAGATACGCAGTATTTT. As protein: CASSLPPDTQYF.

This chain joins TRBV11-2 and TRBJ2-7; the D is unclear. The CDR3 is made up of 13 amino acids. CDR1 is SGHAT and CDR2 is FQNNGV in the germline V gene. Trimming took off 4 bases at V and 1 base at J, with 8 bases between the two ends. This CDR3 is CASSSRKSYEQYF. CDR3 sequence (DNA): TGTGCCAGCAGCTCTCGGAAGTCCTACGAGCAGTACTTC.